This section outlines one T cell receptor (beta chain) sequence together with its context. The antigen is unknown. The sample comes from a study of shared clonotypes between healthy human individuals. About the research overall: The cohort had two women and a few men, ages 18 to 49.

Findings of the study overall: Across a handful of donors, naive CD4 shared roughly 5%, naive CD8 more than 3%, memory CD4 roughly 2.2%, memory CD8 0.4% to 0.5%. Among donors, sharing of clonotypes was expected to be affected by sequencing depth.

The CDR3 runs to 17 residues. V lost 1 base to trimming and J lost 0 bases, with 12 bases between them. The V gene's germline CDR1 is SGHAT and CDR2 FQNNGV. For sorted subsets, roughly 210 ng DNA per replicate equaled roughly 30,000 T cell genomes. Sequencing was performed with immunoSEQ multiplex PCR; in TCRdb, only in-frame clones are kept and a portion is missing. The data show approximately 2,000,000 clones, 85% to 95% seen once. J is TRBJ2-2 and V is TRBV11-2, with a tentative D call TRBD2 (6 bases). The sample comprised naive CD4+ T cells from PBMCs. Subset: CD45RA+ positively selected. This TCR was sampled from a man aged 18 to 35 in good health. Some clones in this sample may be carry-over from other donors' samples. The CDR3, as DNA: TGTGCCAGCAGCTTAGGGGTGCTAGCGACGAACACCGGGGAGCTGTTTTTT. As protein: CASSLGVLATNTGELFF.